This entry lists 15 T cell receptor beta chains sequenced from one sample in a study of cytomegalovirus exposure and HLA in healthy donors. Data came from immunoSEQ multiplex PCR; TCRdb stores just in-frame clones and leaves some out. The sample comprises 70,000 to 75,000 clones, approximately 94% of which are singletons, and 1.4% rests with the top ten. The sequencing sample was made of PBMCs. These receptors all come from a man between 18 and 35 years old in good health and CMV-seropositive.

V and J are TRBV4-2 and TRBJ2-3, with 13 bases matching TRBD2. CDR3 length equals 16 residues. The germline CDR1 and CDR2 sequences are LGHNA and YNFKEQ. J gave up 4 bases and V 5 bases, and 6 bases lay outside the gene matches. The chain's CDR3 is CASSERTSGSADTQYF. The CDR3 DNA reads as TGTGCCAGCAGCGAACGGACTAGCGGGAGTGCAGATACGCAGTATTTT.

The chain recombines TRBV5-5 with TRBJ1-5; 9 bases align to TRBD1. In germline, CDR1 is SGHKS, CDR2 YYEKEE (reference sequence). This CDR3 has 15 amino acids. Trimming cost V 0 bases and J 7 bases; bases outside gene matches: 5. The CDR3 region has the DNA TGTGCCAGCAGCTTGGTTTGGGACAGGGACCAGCCCCAGCATTTT. Protein: CASSLVWDRDQPQHF.

This chain joins TRBV21-1 and TRBJ1-4. TRBV21-1 is a listed pseudogene. This CDR3 region has 11 residues. CDR3 sequence reads: CASSEGEKLFF. The DNA for the CDR3 is TGTGCCAGCAGCGAGGGTGAAAAACTGTTTTTT.

In its sample, this clone was seen once. The chain links TRBV10-3 to TRBJ2-7; D uncertain. This CDR3 contains 17 residues. Germline V gene sequence: CDR1 ENHRY, CDR2 SYGVKD. V shed 2 bases and J shed 0 bases, with 17 bases lying between them. CDR3 sequence (DNA): TGTGCCATCAGTGAGAGCCCCTTGGTCTACAGCTCCTACGAGCAGTACTTC. This codes for CAISESPLVYSSYEQYF.

This chain joins TRBV18 and TRBJ2-1; D perhaps matches TRBD1 (5 bases). Trimming removed 3 bases from V and 5 bases from J, with 11 bases in between. There are 14 residues in the CDR3. Germline assignment: CDR1 KGHSH and CDR2 LQKENI. The CDR3 reads CASSPQGPHNEQFF. CDR3 DNA sequence: TGTGCCAGCTCACCCCAGGGCCCCCACAATGAGCAGTTCTTC.

The V call is TRBV28, the J call TRBJ2-1; 10 bases map to TRBD2. After removal of 4 bases from V and 4 bases from J, the junction contained 7 bases not matched to a gene. The CDR3 has 16 residues. CDR1 is MDHEN and CDR2 is SYDVKM in the germline V gene. This chain's CDR3 is CASSSEAGGTYNEQFF. The CDR3 DNA reads as TGTGCCAGCAGTTCGGAAGCGGGAGGGACTTACAATGAGCAGTTCTTC. The variable domain in full, with the rest retrieved from reference TRBV28 and TRBJ2-1, is DVKVTQSSRYLVKRTGEKVFLECVQDMDHENMFWYRQDPGLGLRLIYFSYDVKMKEKGDIPEGYSVSREKKERFSLILESASTNQTSMYLCASSSEAGGTYNEQFFGPGTRLTVL.

Note on this clone: The sample carries other DNA sequences with the same CDR3. The genes are TRBV4-2 and TRBJ2-5; the match to TRBD2 covers 13 bases. V was clipped by 0 bases and J by 5 bases; unmatched bases: 3. Germline CDR1 and CDR2: LGHNA and YNFKEQ. This CDR3 is built from 16 residues. The CDR3 loop is CASSQELAGGRETQYF. The DNA of the CDR3 is TGTGCCAGCAGCCAAGAACTAGCGGGAGGGAGGGAGACCCAGTACTTC.

The gene calls are TRBV2 and TRBJ2-4; 8 bases align to TRBD2. The CDR3 spans 16 residues. Germline-derived CDR1 and CDR2 are SNHLY and FYNNEI. V shed 2 bases and J 7 bases; nucleotides not matched to a gene: 10. CDR3 in amino acids: CASSEQVAGPRNIQYF. The DNA of the CDR3 is TGTGCCAGCAGTGAACAGGTAGCGGGGCCGCGGAACATTCAGTACTTC.

This sequence joins TRBV19 and TRBJ1-2, with TRBD1 as a possible D gene (5 bases). Germline CDR1 LNHDA, CDR2 SQIVND (reference sequence). The V end lost 3 bases, the J end lost 7 bases, and 12 bases lay between the germline ends. This CDR3 spans 13 amino acids. The DNA of the CDR3 is TGTGCCAGTAGTATTAGGGATACAGGTGGCTACACCTTC. Encoded protein: CASSIRDTGGYTF.

This clone showed up just once. This chain connects TRBV4-2 to TRBJ2-7, with 15 bases matching TRBD2. The CDR3 is 16 amino acids. Germline CDR1 reads LGHNA; CDR2 reads YNFKEQ. Trimming cost V 4 bases and J 0 bases; bases outside gene matches: 1. CDR3 loop: CASSRTSGRGSYEQYF. Written as DNA, the CDR3 is TGTGCCAGCAGCCGGACTAGCGGGAGGGGCTCCTACGAGCAGTACTTC.

The chain's CDR3 is CASALNQPQHF. CDR3 coding DNA: TGTGCTAGTGCCTTAAATCAGCCCCAGCATTTT. This chain connects TRBV12-5 to TRBJ1-5; D unclear. The CDR3 loop spans 11 amino acids. Per germline, CDR1 LGHNT and CDR2 FRNRAP. The ends were cut back, 7 bases at V and 4 bases at J, with 5 bases in the middle.

The V and J genes are TRBV29-1 and TRBJ2-5, with 7 bases that match TRBD1. The CDR3 consists of 12 residues. J was trimmed by 1 base and V by 4 bases; bases with no gene match: 0. The germline CDR1 and CDR2 sequences are SQVTM and ANQGSEA. CDR3 nucleotides: TGCAGCGTTGGACAGGGCCAAGAGACCCAGTACTTC. Protein sequence: CSVGQGQETQYF.

CDR3 DNA: TGTGCCAGCTCCCTCCCGGGACAGGATTACTACGAGCAGTACTTC. This codes for CASSLPGQDYYEQYF. The V call is TRBV18, the J call TRBJ2-7, with 8 bases that match TRBD1. The CDR3 has 15 residues. Germline assignment: CDR1 KGHSH and CDR2 LQKENI. V shed 6 bases, J shed 3 bases, and the junction held 10 bases outside the gene matches.

As concerns this clone: Relative to the germline gene, one junction end is altered; a read error may explain this. This rearrangement joins TRBV4-1 to TRBJ2-1, with 9 bases matching TRBD2. This CDR3 spans 15 amino acids. CDR1 MGHRA and CDR2 YSYEKL come from the germline V gene. The CDR3 loop reads CASSQDQRGDSEQFF. In DNA form, the CDR3 reads TGCGCCAGCAGTCAAGATCAGCGGGGGGACAGTGAGCAGTTCTTC.

This chain joins TRBV19 and TRBJ2-7; possible D gene TRBD1, 5 bases. Trimming shortened V by 8 bases and J by 1 base, and 12 bases separated the two germline ends. The CDR3 is made up of 13 amino acids. The germline V gene encodes CDR1 LNHDA and CDR2 SQIVND (reference sequence). The CDR3, as DNA: TGTGCCAGTGCCAAACAGGTATCCTACGAGCAGTACTTC. Translation gives CASAKQVSYEQYF.